This is a list of T cell receptor beta chains from one sample in a study of blood T cells in healthy people across ages. TCRdb reprocessed the 5' RACE reads with MiXCR, giving one entry per CDR3 protein. The data contain about 690,000 distinct CDR3 sequences, 40% to 45% of them seen just once; the ten biggest clones take up around 32%. The sample comprised blood. Receptors originate from a man older than 75 in good health. The CDR3 runs from the conserved cysteine through the conserved F or W. Fields, in order: J gene, V gene, CDR3 protein.

J: -; V: TRBV30; CDR3: CAGGKKVGEQYF
J: TRBJ2-7; V: TRBV12-3/TRBV12-4; CDR3: CASTPGTRSEQYF
J: TRBJ2-3; V: TRBV3-1; CDR3: CASSRGSGDTDTQYF
J: TRBJ2-1; V: TRBV14; CDR3: CASSPKAGVVNEQFF
J: TRBJ2-5; V: TRBV3-1; CDR3: CASSQEGRKQETQYF
J: TRBJ2-5; V: TRBV7-6; CDR3: CASSLVDRGREQYF
J: TRBJ2-5; V: TRBV7-2; CDR3: CASSPMGTGGAYKETQYF
J: TRBJ2-3; V: TRBV7-2; CDR3: CASSGDRTRTDTQYF
J: TRBJ2-1; V: TRBV20-1; CDR3: CSASGAQHIGQFF
J: TRBJ1-1; V: TRBV7-9; CDR3: CASSTRGPTEAFF
J: TRBJ2-7; V: TRBV11-2; CDR3: CASSSTVTYEQYF
J: TRBJ1-2; V: TRBV4-3; CDR3: CASSRLGGSNYGYTF
J: TRBJ2-7; V: TRBV20-1; CDR3: CSATDRGSSYEQYF